A single sample gave rise to the 8 T cell receptor beta chains below, sequenced in a study of T cells in narcolepsy. The table came from immunoSEQ multiplex PCR; TCRdb's copy has only in-frame clones and leaves some out. Of tens of thousands of clones in the sample, roughly four fifths were seen once. Sequencing was carried out using CD45RA- memory CD4+ T cells from PBMCs. These receptors came from a human donor with narcolepsy.

The V gene is TRBV7-2, the J gene TRBJ2-3, with 12 bases identical to TRBD2. From germline, CDR1 is SGHTA and CDR2 FQGNSA. The J segment lost 5 bases and the V segment lost 4 bases, leaving 1 base of the junction unmatched. The CDR3 has 14 residues. CDR3 residues: CASSSGLAGDTQYF. The CDR3 DNA reads as TGTGCCAGCAGCTCGGGACTAGCGGGAGATACGCAGTATTTT.

This chain uses TRBV30 with TRBJ2-1; the match to TRBD2 covers 8 bases. V shed 0 bases and J 6 bases; nucleotides not matched to a gene: 7. This CDR3 is 15 amino acids long. CDR1 is GTSNPN and CDR2 is SVGIG in the germline V gene (reference sequence). Here the CDR3 DNA reads TGTGCCTGGAGTGTACCGAGCGGGGGTACCAATGAGCAGTTCTTC. This translates into CAWSVPSGGTNEQFF.

This clone came up a few times. The rearrangement links TRBV6-1 to TRBJ1-6; 8 bases line up with TRBD1. V trimming: 6 bases; J trimming: 9 bases; junction bases outside the gene matches: 10. The CDR3 has 15 amino acids. Germline CDR1 reads MNHNS; CDR2 reads SASEGT. CDR3 DNA: TGTGCCAGCAGGCTCGAACAGGGGGTTCGTTCACCCCTCCACTTT. Encoded protein: CASRLEQGVRSPLHF.

J is TRBJ1-2 and V is TRBV29-1; D gene uncertain. Between the trimmed V and J ends, which lost 4 bases and 4 bases, there was a span of 10 bases. The CDR3 has 12 residues. Germline loops: CDR1 SQVTM, CDR2 ANQGSEA. CDR3 loop: CSVAGVGYGYTF. The CDR3 DNA sequence: TGCAGCGTTGCTGGGGTGGGCTATGGCTACACCTTC.

This clone has a single count. The chain has TRBV10-1 and TRBJ2-2, with D perhaps matching TRBD1 or TRBD2 (5 bases each). This CDR3 spans 14 amino acids. The V end was cut by 3 bases, the J end by 6 bases, with 11 bases between. Germline loops: CDR1 WNHNN, CDR2 SYGVQD (reference sequence). As DNA, the CDR3 is TGCGCCAGCAGTGACGAGGGGAGATCCGGGGAGCTGTTTTTT. It codes for CASSDEGRSGELFF.

This chain uses TRBV5-4 with TRBJ2-7; D is undetermined. The germline CDR1 and CDR2 sequences are SGHNT and YYREEE (reference sequence). The CDR3 has 13 amino acids. Trimming left V 0 bases short and J 5 bases short, with 9 bases between. In DNA form, the CDR3 reads TGTGCCAGCAGCTTGGACTCTGGAGACGAGCAGTACTTC. It specifies CASSLDSGDEQYF.

The V gene is TRBV6-5, the J gene TRBJ1-1, with unresolved D. Germline V gene sequence: CDR1 MNHEY, CDR2 SVGAGI. Trimming left V 8 bases short and J 0 bases short, with 10 bases between. CDR3 size: 13 residues. The CDR3 DNA follows: TGTGCCAGCCGAGGCAGAGTGAACACTGAAGCTTTCTTT. The encoded protein is CASRGRVNTEAFF.

The CDR3 DNA reads as TGTGCCAGCAGTTCTCCTAGGACCGGGGGGTTGGATACGCAGTATTTT. It translates to CASSSPRTGGLDTQYF. The chain employs TRBV5-4 and TRBJ2-3; TRBD2 agrees at 7 bases. Germline trimming cut 5 bases from V and 6 bases from J; bases unmatched to any gene: 15. CDR1 and CDR2 from the germline V gene are SGHNT and YYREEE (reference sequence). The CDR3 consists of 16 residues.